The subject of this entry is one TCR beta chain. Its specificity is unknown. Regarding time point: week 35, safety follow-up. It was 300 ug of mutant IDH1 20-mer peptide that made up each vaccine dose, given with topical imiquimod. Each tumor in the donors was a new WHO grade 3 or 4 astrocytoma, IDH1-mutant and ATRX-lost. Profiling relied on immunoSEQ multiplex PCR, and the TCRdb table lists in-frame clones only, not all of them. The table lists 35,000 to 50,000 clones, 85% to 95% of them singletons. This entry belongs to a study of a mutant IDH1 vaccine in newly diagnosed glioma. Study in general: In some groups vaccination began 4-6 weeks post-radiotherapy; others received it with temozolomide. Former treatment meant radiotherapy, temozolomide, or both; the majority had gotten both. Study-level points and caveats: Alterations occurring in top peripheral T cell clonotypes seemed unrelated to pseudoprogression.

Trimming shortened V by 0 bases and J by 2 bases, and 5 bases separated the two germline ends. CDR3 length: 15 residues. Germline V gene sequence: CDR1 LGHNA, CDR2 YSLEER. The sample here was PBMCs, taken from a glioma patient whose treatment included an IDH1 peptide vaccine. The chain joins TRBV4-3 to TRBJ2-6; D is unclear. The clonotype was recovered from a man aged 45-65 years with glioma. The CDR3 nucleotides are TGCGCCAGCAGCCAAGACAGTCCTGGGGCCAACGTCCTGACTTTC. This sequence encodes CASSQDSPGANVLTF.